Each of the 32 T cell receptor beta chains below was sequenced from the same sample in a study of metastatic and nonmetastatic thyroid tumors. TCRdb reanalyzed the PCR reads via MiXCR. Of approximately 30,000 clones in the sample, 16% were seen once. All patients were untreated before thyroid surgery. Sequenced: blood. The receptors come from a male donor with papillary thyroid cancer or a benign thyroid nodule (not recorded which). Some clones in this sample may be carry-over from other donors' samples.

This chain links TRBV28 with TRBJ1-5, with 8 positions matching TRBD1. The CDR3 is 15 amino acids. Germline V gene sequence: CDR1 MDHEN, CDR2 SYDVKM. With V trimmed by 5 bases and J by 4 bases, 7 bases remained unmatched. CDR3 nucleotides: TGTGCCAGCAGTAGTATACAGGGGGGGAATCAGCCCCAGCATTTT. This encodes CASSSIQGGNQPQHF.

This clone was seen at least ten times. This chain joins TRBV9 and TRBJ2-7, with 7 bases fitting TRBD2. The CDR3 extends over 12 amino acids. The trim removed 3 bases at V and 6 bases at J, leaving 3 bases unmatched. CDR1 is SGDLS and CDR2 is YYNGEE in the germline V gene. The CDR3 sequence is CASSGTSPEQYF. The CDR3 nucleotides are TGTGCCAGCAGCGGGACTAGTCCCGAGCAGTACTTC. Full variable domain (remainder filled in from reference TRBV9 and TRBJ2-7): DSGVTQTPKHLITATGQRVTLRCSPRSGDLSVYWYQQSLDQGLQFLIQYYNGEERAKGNILERFSAQQFPDLHSELNLSSLELGDSALYFCASSGTSPEQYFGPGTRLTVT.

In this sample, this clone turned up many times. The rearrangement uses TRBV14 and TRBJ1-2; D may be TRBD1 (6 bases). Germline V gene data show CDR1 as SGHDN and CDR2 as FVKESK. The V end lost 0 bases, the J end lost 2 bases, and 13 bases lay between the germline ends. The CDR3 contains 16 residues. Here the CDR3 reads CASSQDVGGENYGYTF. CDR3 nucleotide sequence: TGTGCCAGCAGCCAAGATGTAGGGGGTGAGAACTATGGCTACACCTTC.

This clone rates as medium-sized. The rearrangement links TRBV3-1 to TRBJ2-5; possible D gene TRBD1, 5 bases. Germline V lookup: CDR1 LGHDT, CDR2 YNNKEL (reference sequence). V was clipped by 4 bases and J by 4 bases, with 7 bases between them. The CDR3 consists of 12 residues. The CDR3 nucleotides read TGTGCCAGCAGCCTTCAGGGAGAGACCCAGTACTTC. Its protein product is CASSLQGETQYF.

As for this clone: One junction end does not reproduce the germline sequence, and a read error may be involved. This rearrangement joins TRBV9 to TRBJ1-1, with a tentative D call TRBD1 (5 bases). CDR1 and CDR2 (germline): SGDLS, YYNGEE. The CDR3 runs 12 residues. Here the CDR3 DNA reads TGTTCCAGCAGCGACCCGGGGGGTGAAGCTCTCTTT. This encodes CSSSDPGGEALF.

At least ten counts were recorded for this clone. This chain connects TRBV29-1 to TRBJ2-3; TRBD2 is a possible D gene (5 bases). CDR1 and CDR2 from the germline V gene are SQVTM and ANQGSEA. This CDR3 region has 14 residues. Deletions cut 4 bases from V and 0 bases from J, with 11 bases between. Here the CDR3 reads CSVAGTTSTDTQYF. The CDR3 DNA follows: TGCAGCGTTGCGGGAACCACTAGCACAGATACGCAGTATTTT.

In its sample, this clone was seen many times. V is TRBV5-4 and J is TRBJ2-3, with D possibly matching TRBD1 (6 bases). Germline assignment: CDR1 SGHNT and CDR2 YYREEE (reference sequence). V lost 3 bases and J lost 4, with 9 bases in between. The length of the CDR3 is 13 residues. The CDR3, as DNA: TGTGCCAGCAGCTGGGGACAAGCAGATACGCAGTATTTT. This codes for CASSWGQADTQYF. The full variable domain, with the rest looked up from reference TRBV5-4 and TRBJ2-3, is ETGVTQSPTHLIKTRGQQVTLRCSSQSGHNTVSWYQQALGQGPQFIFQYYREEENGRGNFPPRFSGLQFPNYSSELNVNALELDDSALYLCASSWGQADTQYFGPGTRLTVL.

The chain is built from TRBV4-1 and TRBJ2-7; the match to TRBD2 covers 12 bases. There are 16 residues in the CDR3. Germline V lookup: CDR1 MGHRA, CDR2 YSYEKL. With V trimmed by 0 bases and J by 4 bases, 4 bases remained unmatched. The CDR3 here is CASSQETSGRPYEQYF. The CDR3 coding sequence is TGCGCCAGCAGCCAAGAAACTAGCGGGAGGCCTTACGAGCAGTACTTC.

This clone is deemed medium-sized. The gene calls are TRBV6-1 and TRBJ1-3; tentatively, D is TRBD1 (5 bases). This CDR3 region has 14 residues. Trimming left V 3 bases short and J 8 bases short, with 14 bases between. Germline V gene lookup returns CDR1 MNHNS and CDR2 SASEGT. The CDR3 DNA follows: TGTGCCAGCAGTGAGGGGGGACTAGGAGACACCATATATTTT. It specifies CASSEGGLGDTIYF.

This clone was seen more than once but under ten times. Mismatch with germline at one junction end may stem from a read error. The CDR3, as DNA: TGTGCCAGCAGACGGAGTGGTAGGTCCACATATACGCAGTATTTT. This translates into CASRRSGRSTYTQYF. The chain joins TRBV12-3 or TRBV12-4 to TRBJ2-3; the D is unclear. The CDR3 has 15 residues.

The chain links TRBV11-2 to TRBJ1-1; D remains ambiguous. The germline V gene encodes CDR1 SGHAT and CDR2 FQNNGV. This CDR3 is 13 amino acids long. Trimming took 7 bases from V and 7 from J, leaving 16 bases between them. DNA for the CDR3: TGTGCCAGCACCCCCGTTAATGCCCTTGAAGCTTTCTTT. Translated: CASTPVNALEAFF.

Many counts were recorded for this clone. V usage is TRBV27 and J usage is TRBJ1-1; perhaps TRBD1 as D (5 bases). CDR1 is MNHEY, CDR2 SMNVEV, per germline (reference sequence). The CDR3 is 14 residues long. V lost 3 bases to trimming and J lost 6 bases, with 14 bases between them. The CDR3 is CASSFGGAGPEAFF. In nucleotides, the CDR3 is TGTGCCAGCAGTTTCGGAGGGGCGGGACCTGAAGCTTTCTTT.

Notes on this clone: One end of the junction does not line up with germline, which may come from a read error. This rearrangement joins TRBV7-2 to TRBJ1-2; D might be TRBD1 (6 bases). This CDR3 contains 14 residues. The germline gives CDR1 SGHTA, CDR2 FQGNSA. CDR3 residues: CASRARGDNYGYTF. As DNA, the CDR3 is TGTGCCAGCAGGGCCCGGGGGGACAACTATGGCTATACCTTC.

There are many counts of this clone. The gene calls are TRBV2 and TRBJ1-2; possibly TRBD1 for D (5 bases). V was clipped by 11 bases and J by 8 bases, with 18 bases between them. Germline V gene sequence: CDR1 SNHLY, CDR2 FYNNEI. The CDR3 covers 12 residues. Here the CDR3 DNA reads TGTGCCGGACGACAAAGGGGCGGAGGCTACACCTTC. Translated, it gives CAGRQRGGGYTF.

The table lists this clone with many counts. The gene calls are TRBV2 and TRBJ2-3; 7 bases match TRBD2. CDR1 and CDR2 (germline): SNHLY, FYNNEI. V gave up 2 bases and J gave up 5 bases; unmatched junction bases: 16. The CDR3 contains 18 residues. As DNA, the CDR3 is TGTGCCAGCAGTGAATGGCAAGGCTGGGAGGGCGGTTTAGATACGCAGTATTTT. It yields the protein CASSEWQGWEGGLDTQYF. Drawing the rest from reference TRBV2 and TRBJ2-3, the complete variable domain is EPEVTQTPSHQVTQMGQEVILRCVPISNHLYFYWYRQILGQKVEFLVSFYNNEISEKSEIFDDQFSVERPDGSNFTLKIRSTKLEDSAMYFCASSEWQGWEGGLDTQYFGPGTRLTVL.

This clone came up many times. The J gene is TRBJ1-2, the V gene TRBV4-2; the match to TRBD1 covers 7 bases. The CDR3 is made up of 15 amino acids. Looked up from germline, CDR1 is LGHNA and CDR2 is YNFKEQ. V was pared by 5 bases and J by 4 bases, with 10 bases of the junction left unmatched. CDR3 amino acids: CASSARTGESYGYTF. The CDR3, as DNA: TGTGCCAGCAGCGCCCGTACAGGGGAGAGCTATGGCTACACCTTC.

By proportion, this clone is medium-sized. The chain has TRBV6-1 and TRBJ2-7, with 9 bases matching TRBD1. The ends lost 3 bases at V and 3 bases at J; junction bases unmatched: 12. Per the germline V gene, CDR1 is MNHNS and CDR2 is SASEGT. There are 17 residues in the CDR3. CDR3 sequence reads: CASSDRRGTGLLYEQYF. The CDR3 coding sequence is TGTGCCAGCAGTGACCGCAGGGGGACAGGGTTACTCTACGAGCAGTACTTC.

This clone is judged medium-sized. The gene calls are TRBV11-3 and TRBJ2-7; D unclear. The CDR3 is 13 amino acids. Trimming pared 0 bases from V and 12 bases from J, leaving 15 bases between. Germline CDR1 is SGHNT and CDR2 is YENEEA. The CDR3 bases are TGTGCCAGCAGCTTAGATCGAGGCAGCAGACCGTACTTC. The encoded protein is CASSLDRGSRPYF. Full variable domain (missing parts from reference TRBV11-3 and TRBJ2-7): EAGVVQSPRYKIIEKKQPVAFWCNPISGHNTLYWYLQNLGQGPELLIRYENEEAVDDSQLPKDRFSAERLKGVDSTLKIQPAELGDSAVYLCASSLDRGSRPYFGPGTRLTVT.

This clone was seen at least ten times. V is TRBV5-1 and J is TRBJ1-2; no clear D. There are 13 residues in the CDR3. V was shortened by 4 bases and J by 0 bases, with 7 bases between the two germline ends. Germline-derived CDR1 and CDR2 are SGHRS and YFSETQ. Here the CDR3 reads CASSGTANYGYTF. In DNA, the CDR3 is TGCGCCAGCAGCGGAACAGCTAACTATGGCTACACCTTC.

The chain carries TRBV6-2 or TRBV6-3 and TRBJ1-5; D is possibly TRBD1 (5 bases). CDR3 size: 12 residues. V shed 8 bases and J shed 10 bases, with 15 bases lying between them. Germline V gene lookup returns CDR1 MNHEY and CDR2 SVGEGT. The CDR3 loop reads CASSRGVPPQHF. For the CDR3, the DNA is TGTGCCAGCTCCCGGGGGGTTCCCCCCCAGCATTTT.

The chain joins TRBV19 to TRBJ1-3, with TRBD1 identical over 9 bases. The germline CDR1 and CDR2 sequences are LNHDA and SQIVND (reference sequence). The junction had 7 bases not matched to a gene; V was cut back by 6 bases and J by 4 bases. The CDR3 loop spans 15 amino acids. CDR3 amino acids: CASRKQGAMGNTIYF. CDR3 nucleotide sequence: TGTGCCAGTAGGAAACAGGGGGCAATGGGAAACACCATATATTTT.

This clone has ten or more counts. The chain carries TRBV20-1 and TRBJ2-3; possibly TRBD2 for D (6 bases). The CDR3 is 15 residues long. From germline, CDR1 is DFQATT and CDR2 SNEGSKA (reference sequence). Trimming took off 1 base at V and 6 bases at J, with 17 bases between the two ends. This CDR3 is CSARAGLSLRDTQYF. CDR3 coding DNA: TGCAGTGCTAGAGCGGGACTCTCACTCAGGGATACGCAGTATTTT.

This clone was detected ten times or more. The J gene is TRBJ1-1, the V gene TRBV5-5; D remains unclear. V lost 4 bases and J lost 6, with 22 bases in between. From germline, CDR1 is SGHKS and CDR2 YYEKEE (reference sequence). CDR3 size: 16 residues. The CDR3 region has the DNA TGTGCCAGCAGCAACATCGACCGACCGGTGGCCCCTGAAGCTTTCTTT. Amino acid sequence: CASSNIDRPVAPEAFF.

This clone was seen a handful of times. The V and J genes are TRBV12-3 or TRBV12-4 and TRBJ2-1; 7 bases match TRBD2. The CDR3 has 16 residues. V shed 4 bases, J shed 5 bases, and the junction held 11 bases outside the gene matches. CDR3 DNA sequence: TGTGCCAGCAGTTGGGGGACTATCTGGAGAAACAATGAGCAGTTCTTC. This sequence encodes CASSWGTIWRNNEQFF.

This clone was seen ten or more times. The gene calls are TRBV5-6 and TRBJ2-1, with D perhaps matching TRBD2 (5 bases). The V gene lost 4 bases and the J gene lost 0 bases, with 11 bases spanning the gap. The CDR3 length is 15 residues. From germline, CDR1 is SGHDT and CDR2 YYEEEE. CDR3 sequence: CASSPSGSSYNEQFF. The CDR3 bases are TGTGCCAGCAGCCCAAGCGGTAGCTCCTACAATGAGCAGTTCTTC. The full variable domain, with the rest looked up from reference TRBV5-6 and TRBJ2-1, is DAGVTQSPTHLIKTRGQQVTLRCSPKSGHDTVSWYQQALGQGPQFIFQYYEEEERQRGNFPDRFSGHQFPNYSSELNVNALLLGDSALYLCASSPSGSSYNEQFFGPGTRLTVL.

Ten or more counts support this clone. This chain connects TRBV28 to TRBJ2-7; maybe TRBD1 (6 bases). The germline gives CDR1 MDHEN, CDR2 SYDVKM. Trimming took off 5 bases at V and 0 bases at J, with 14 bases between the two ends. The CDR3 contains 15 residues. The CDR3 DNA follows: TGTGCCAGCAGTGGGGGACAAGGGGCCTCCTACGAGCAGTACTTC. It codes for CASSGGQGASYEQYF.

This clone showed up many times. The chain employs TRBV7-9 and TRBJ2-3; D is perhaps TRBD1 (5 bases). V was trimmed by 1 base and J by 4 bases, leaving 6 bases between them. CDR3 length: 13 residues. Germline assignment: CDR1 SEHNR and CDR2 FQNEAQ (reference sequence). CDR3 in DNA: TGTGCCAGCAGCTTAGGGGGCCCAGATACGCAGTATTTT. Amino acids: CASSLGGPDTQYF.

This clone came up many times. V usage is TRBV18 and J usage is TRBJ1-1; 10 bases align to TRBD1. Germline trimming cut 4 bases from V and 4 bases from J; bases unmatched to any gene: 3. The CDR3 has 14 residues. Germline loops: CDR1 KGHSH, CDR2 LQKENI. In DNA, the CDR3 is TGTGCCAGCTCACAGGGACAGGGGCCCACTGAAGCTTTCTTT. It encodes CASSQGQGPTEAFF.

In this sample, this clone turned up many times. The chain is built from TRBV7-9 and TRBJ1-1; the D gene is possibly TRBD1 (6 bases). V lost 7 bases, J lost 8 bases, and 17 bases lay in between. Germline CDR1 reads SEHNR; CDR2 reads FQNEAQ (reference sequence). The CDR3 length is 13 residues. The chain's CDR3 is CASNNPGAREAFF. CDR3 nucleotide sequence: TGTGCCAGCAATAATCCAGGGGCGAGGGAAGCTTTCTTT. Variable domain in full (rest from reference TRBV7-9 and TRBJ1-1): DTGVSQNPRHKITKRGQNVTFRCDPISEHNRLYWYRQTLGQGPEFLTYFQNEAQLEKSRLLSDRFSAERPKGSFSTLEIQRTEQGDSAMYLCASNNPGAREAFFGQGTRLTVV.

The chain recombines TRBV27 with TRBJ2-7; maybe TRBD2 (6 bases). CDR1 and CDR2 (germline): MNHEY, SMNVEV (reference sequence). The CDR3 runs 15 residues. Trimming took off 6 bases at V and 0 bases at J, with 15 bases between the two ends. DNA for the CDR3: TGTGCCAGCAGCCGGGACTTCTCCGTCTCCTACGAGCAGTACTTC. Amino acid sequence: CASSRDFSVSYEQYF.

In its sample, this clone was seen once. One end of the junction is discordant with germline, which a read error may explain. This chain uses TRBV5-5 with TRBJ2-5; D is unclear. Looked up from germline, CDR1 is SGHKS and CDR2 is YYEKEE (reference sequence). The CDR3 spans 14 residues. CDR3 sequence (DNA): TGTGCCAGCAGCCCCCGTACGTACCAAGAGATCCAGTACTTC. It yields the protein CASSPRTYQEIQYF.

The gene calls are TRBV6-2 or TRBV6-3 and TRBJ2-7, with a tentative D call TRBD2 (6 bases). Germline V CDR1 and CDR2: MNHEY, SVGEGT. Trimming removed 5 bases at V and 2 bases at J, with 25 bases between. The CDR3 consists of 18 residues. The CDR3: CASSLGKSLRDGTYEQYF. For the CDR3, the DNA is TGTGCCAGCAGTCTTGGTAAGTCCCTGCGGGACGGGACCTACGAGCAGTACTTC.